Presented here are 24 T cell receptor beta chains from one specimen sequenced in a study of control samples from healthy donors and cancer patients. The protocol was immunoSEQ multiplex PCR, while the TCRdb copy is restricted to in-frame clones and leaves out a portion. The data hold some 57,000 clones, with 90% to 95% observed a single time. The sample consisted of blood. All receptors come from a man aged 30 to 39 in good health.

The gene calls are TRBV7-6 and TRBJ2-1; no definite D call. CDR1 is SGHVS, CDR2 FNYEAQ, per germline. CDR3 size: 16 residues. Deletions cut 1 base from V and 6 bases from J, with 16 bases between. CDR3 loop: CASSLDGANGRNEQFF. The CDR3 DNA is TGTGCCAGCAGCTTAGATGGAGCGAACGGACGCAATGAGCAGTTCTTC.

The chain is built from TRBV9 and TRBJ2-7, with 9 bases aligning to TRBD2. The CDR3 consists of 15 residues. The V gene end was trimmed by 0 bases and the J gene end by 3 bases; junction bases not matched to a gene: 4. The germline CDR1 and CDR2 sequences are SGDLS and YYNGEE. CDR3 bases: TGTGCCAGCAGCGTAGTGGCTAGCGGGATCTACGAGCAGTACTTC. Its protein is CASSVVASGIYEQYF. Based on the CDR3 plus reference TRBV9 and TRBJ2-7, the full variable domain is DSGVTQTPKHLITATGQRVTLRCSPRSGDLSVYWYQQSLDQGLQFLIQYYNGEERAKGNILERFSAQQFPDLHSELNLSSLELGDSALYFCASSVVASGIYEQYFGPGTRLTVT.

This rearrangement joins TRBV9 to TRBJ2-5; 9 nucleotides match TRBD2. V dropped 2 bases and J dropped 0; count of bases not matched to a gene: 2. The CDR3 has 15 residues. Germline-derived CDR1 and CDR2 are SGDLS and YYNGEE. The CDR3 coding sequence is TGTGCCAGCAGCGTTACTAGCGGGTACCAAGAGACCCAGTACTTC. Protein product: CASSVTSGYQETQYF.

The chain couples TRBV18 to TRBJ2-6; 10 bases align to TRBD1. Trimming cost V 2 bases and J 6 bases; bases outside gene matches: 7. The CDR3 covers 17 residues. CDR1 and CDR2 (germline): KGHSH, LQKENI. CDR3 protein: CASSPGTGDVTANVLTF. The CDR3 DNA reads TGTGCCAGCTCACCAGGGACAGGGGACGTTACGGCCAACGTCCTGACTTTC.

The sample holds a few counts of this clone. This chain joins TRBV28 and TRBJ1-5; TRBD1 might be the D (6 bases). With 2 bases removed from V and 3 bases from J, the gap between germline ends came to 11 bases. This CDR3 is built from 15 residues. The germline CDR1 and CDR2 sequences are MDHEN and SYDVKM. CDR3 in DNA: TGTGCCAGCAGTTTAGGTCGACAGGTCAATCAGCCCCAGCATTTT. Translating gives CASSLGRQVNQPQHF.

V and J are TRBV18 and TRBJ1-3; D unresolved. This CDR3 region has 14 residues. Germline CDR1 is KGHSH and CDR2 is LQKENI. V was shortened by 6 bases and J by 2 bases, with 11 bases between the two germline ends. CDR3 sequence (DNA): TGTGCCAGCTCCCGAGACTGGACTGGAAACACCATATATTTT. Its protein product is CASSRDWTGNTIYF.

V and J are TRBV14 and TRBJ2-1; D remains ambiguous. V shed 1 base and J shed 7 bases, with 14 bases lying between them. The CDR3 loop spans 15 amino acids. Germline CDR1 and CDR2: SGHDN and FVKESK. The CDR3 protein is CASSQGRIRKNEQFF. The CDR3 DNA reads TGTGCCAGCAGCCAAGGAAGAATACGGAAAAATGAGCAGTTCTTC. Based on the CDR3 plus reference TRBV14 and TRBJ2-1, the full variable domain is EAGVTQFPSHSVIEKGQTVTLRCDPISGHDNLYWYRRVMGKEIKFLLHFVKESKQDESGMPNNRFLAERTGGTYSTLKVQPAELEDSGVYFCASSQGRIRKNEQFFGPGTRLTVL.

This chain connects TRBV7-8 to TRBJ2-5; no clear D gene. With 6 bases removed from V and 5 bases from J, the gap between germline ends came to 28 bases. The germline CDR1 and CDR2 sequences are SGHVS and FQNEAQ. The CDR3 has 18 amino acids. The CDR3 DNA is TGTGCCAGCAGTCAATCCCGCAGCCAGGCAGGCGGTATCGAGACCCAGTACTTC. Protein product: CASSQSRSQAGGIETQYF.

The chain has TRBV5-1 and TRBJ2-7, with 11 bases aligning to TRBD1. Per the germline V gene, CDR1 is SGHRS and CDR2 is YFSETQ. With 3 bases clipped from V and 2 bases from J, the junction kept 4 bases outside the gene matches. There are 15 residues in the CDR3. The CDR3 DNA reads TGCGCCAGCAGCTCCAGGACAGGGGGCCCCTACGAGCAGTACTTC. Translation gives CASSSRTGGPYEQYF.

This sequence joins TRBV30 and TRBJ2-7; D is ambiguous. This CDR3 is built from 14 residues. Per germline, CDR1 GTSNPN and CDR2 SVGIG (reference sequence). The ends were cut back, 0 bases at V and 0 bases at J, with 9 bases in the middle. The CDR3 DNA reads as TGTGCCTGGAGTGTACTGGGCAGCTCCTACGAGCAGTACTTC. It translates to CAWSVLGSSYEQYF.

This CDR3 reads CASSMRTGNEKLFF. CDR3 sequence (DNA): TGCGCCAGCAGCATGAGGACAGGGAACGAAAAACTGTTTTTT. This chain links TRBV5-1 with TRBJ1-4; 8 bases are shared with TRBD1. This CDR3 region has 14 residues. With V trimmed by 4 bases and J by 8 bases, 7 bases remained unmatched. Germline V gene lookup returns CDR1 SGHRS and CDR2 YFSETQ.

The genes are TRBV15 and TRBJ1-4; 9 nucleotides match TRBD1. The V gene end was trimmed by 1 base and the J gene end by 8 bases; junction bases not matched to a gene: 5. The CDR3 spans 15 residues. Germline loops: CDR1 LNHNV, CDR2 YYDKDF (reference sequence). This chain's CDR3 is CATSRGDRAGEKLFF. The CDR3 DNA reads TGTGCCACCAGCAGAGGGGACAGGGCTGGAGAAAAACTGTTTTTT.

The gene calls are TRBV5-1 and TRBJ2-1, with D unclear. CDR1 is SGHRS and CDR2 is YFSETQ in the germline V gene. Trimming took 4 bases from V and 5 from J, leaving 10 bases between them. The CDR3 totals 13 residues. The CDR3, as DNA: TGCGCCAGCAGCGAGAGATTGGACAATGAGCAGTTCTTC. As protein: CASSERLDNEQFF.

The chain has TRBV6-1 and TRBJ2-6; 7 bases are shared with TRBD1. The CDR3 runs to 18 residues. Looked up from germline, CDR1 is MNHNS and CDR2 is SASEGT. Germline trimming cut 6 bases from V and 0 bases from J; bases unmatched to any gene: 11. The CDR3 DNA follows: TGTGCCAGCAGCGAATGGGACAGAGGTTTCTCTGGGGCCAACGTCCTGACTTTC. It yields the protein CASSEWDRGFSGANVLTF.

Notes on this clone: This sample also contains other DNA sequences that code for the same CDR3. The chain carries TRBV23-1 and TRBJ2-7, with D possibly TRBD2 on 5 matching bases. TRBV23-1 is an open reading frame whose function is uncertain. Trimming took 1 base from V and 0 from J, leaving 10 bases between them. The CDR3 has 15 amino acids. The CDR3 nucleotides read TGCGCCAGCAGTCAATGTCTAGCAAGCTCCTACGAGCAGTACTTC. Encoded protein: CASSQCLASSYEQYF.

The gene calls are TRBV3-1 (or the pseudogene TRBV3-2) and TRBJ1-1; D is perhaps TRBD1 (6 bases). The germline V and J ends were trimmed by 4 bases and 11 bases, with 20 bases remaining between them. This CDR3 is built from 14 residues. Germline-derived CDR1 and CDR2 are LGHDT and YNNKEL (reference sequence). This chain's CDR3 is CASSRKHLQGTAFF. The CDR3 bases are TGTGCCAGCAGCCGAAAGCACCTCCAGGGGACGGCTTTCTTT.

The chain employs TRBV7-3 and TRBJ2-1, with D unresolved. Germline V gene data show CDR1 as SGHTA and CDR2 as FQGTGA. This CDR3 spans 13 amino acids. V dropped 2 bases and J dropped 5 bases, with 7 bases sitting between them. The DNA of the CDR3 is TGTGCCAGCAGCTTAGCGGAAAACAATGAGCAGTTCTTC. It is translated as CASSLAENNEQFF.

The chain recombines TRBV5-8 with TRBJ2-7; weak D call: TRBD2 (5 bases). V dropped 3 bases and J dropped 3 bases, with 16 bases sitting between them. Per the germline V gene, CDR1 is SGHTS and CDR2 is YDEGEE. CDR3 length: 15 amino acids. The DNA for the CDR3 is TGTGCCAGCAGCTCGGCCGGGAACACCATCTACGAGCAGTACTTC. Translated: CASSSAGNTIYEQYF.

The rearrangement uses TRBV21-1 and TRBJ2-2; the table names TRBD2, a call not compared with the DNA. TRBV21-1 is given as a pseudogene. The CDR3 runs 16 residues. CDR3 nucleotides: TGTGCCAGCAGCAAAGACCTAGCGCAAAACACCGGGGAGCTGTTTTTT. Translation gives CASSKDLAQNTGELFF.

The table lists this clone with a count of one. The chain employs TRBV24-1 and TRBJ2-3; no reliable D call. The CDR3 is 14 residues long. The germline gives CDR1 KGHDR, CDR2 SFDVKD. The V end lost 0 bases, the J end lost 6 bases, and 9 bases lay between the germline ends. DNA for the CDR3: TGTGCCACCAGTGATTTGAGTTTAACGGATACGCAGTATTTT. Its protein product is CATSDLSLTDTQYF.

The chain couples TRBV10-2 to TRBJ1-2, with D perhaps TRBD1 (5 bases). V shed 5 bases and J shed 4 bases, with 11 bases lying between them. Germline V lookup: CDR1 WSHSY, CDR2 SAAADI. The CDR3 contains 13 residues. DNA of the CDR3: TGCGCCAGCAGTCCCGGGGGAGGCTATGGCTACACCTTC. It specifies CASSPGGGYGYTF.

With respect to this clone: This same CDR3 is encoded by further DNA sequences in the sample. V is TRBV6-4 and J is TRBJ2-3; 9 nucleotides line up with TRBD2. CDR3 length equals 14 residues. V gave up 4 bases and J gave up 3 bases; unmatched junction bases: 2. Germline values: CDR1 MRHNA, CDR2 SNTAGT. DNA of the CDR3: TGTGCCAGCAGTGTTGCGGGAGGGACAGATACGCAGTATTTT. Protein sequence: CASSVAGGTDTQYF.

The chain employs TRBV19 and TRBJ2-7; D unresolved. Germline V gives CDR1 LNHDA, CDR2 SQIVND (reference sequence). This CDR3 is 14 amino acids long. Deletions cut 3 bases from V and 2 bases from J, with 11 bases between. DNA of the CDR3: TGTGCCAGTAGTATCGGCTCCATAGCCTACGAGCAGTACTTC. It specifies CASSIGSIAYEQYF.

The V gene is TRBV2, the J gene TRBJ1-1; D unclear. The CDR3 runs to 13 residues. Germline V gene data show CDR1 as SNHLY and CDR2 as FYNNEI. The V end lost 6 bases, the J end lost 3 bases, and 11 bases lay between the germline ends. CDR3 loop: CASRAPGDTEAFF. The CDR3 DNA reads as TGTGCCAGCAGGGCCCCCGGGGACACTGAAGCTTTCTTT.